This T cell receptor beta chain came from a study of blood T cells in healthy people across ages. General observations from the study: As naive T cell percentage varied, TCR beta diversity correlated strongly with it.

A second PCR, run for about 6 to 11 cycles, used a sample-barcoded 5' primer plus a J-beta primer mix. TCRdb passed the 5' RACE reads through MiXCR, listing each CDR3 protein once. The sample includes roughly 800,000 distinct CDR3 sequences, under 40% seen only once; the top ten take 13%. With 5 bases clipped from V and 0 bases from J, the junction kept 4 bases outside the gene matches. The CDR3 length is 15 residues. The germline gives CDR1 DFQATT, CDR2 SNEGSKA (reference sequence). This clonotype appeared a few times. Its antigen is undetermined. The J gene is TRBJ1-6, the V gene TRBV20-1; TRBD1 agrees at 7 bases. Sequencing used blood. The receptor was isolated from a man younger than 35 in good health. CDR3 nucleotide sequence: TGCAGTGCTGCACAGGGGTCCTCCTATAATTCACCCCTCCACTTT. Translation: CSAAQGSSYNSPLHF.